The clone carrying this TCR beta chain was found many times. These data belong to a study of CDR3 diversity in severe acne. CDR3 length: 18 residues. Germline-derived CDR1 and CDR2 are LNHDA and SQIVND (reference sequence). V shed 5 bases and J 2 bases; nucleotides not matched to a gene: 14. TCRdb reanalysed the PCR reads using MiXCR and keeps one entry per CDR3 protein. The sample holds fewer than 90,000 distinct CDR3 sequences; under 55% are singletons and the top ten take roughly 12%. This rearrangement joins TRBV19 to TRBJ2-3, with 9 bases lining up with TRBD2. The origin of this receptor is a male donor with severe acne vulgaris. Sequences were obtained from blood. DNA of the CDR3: TGTGCCAGTAGTCCCCGGGGGGGTAGCGGGAGATTCACAGATACGCAGTATTTT. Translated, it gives CASSPRGGSGRFTDTQYF.